The source of this TCR beta chain is a study of blood T cell repertoires in COVID-19. At the level of the study: Spain, Italy and the United States supplied samples that represented acute and convalescent COVID-19.

Some clones are missing from TCRdb's copy, which holds only in-frame ones; the method was immunoSEQ multiplex PCR. The sample gives fewer than 200,000 clones, about 76% of which show up once; 8.5% to 10% is in the top ten. The CDR3 consists of 15 residues. Germline assignment: CDR1 SGHNT and CDR2 YENEEA. Trimming took off 1 base at V and 3 bases at J, with 12 bases between the two ends. The J gene is TRBJ2-5, the V gene TRBV11-3; tentatively, D is TRBD2 (5 bases). This TCR derives from a woman between 50 and 59 years old with active or convalescent COVID-19. Specimen: peripheral blood. Here the CDR3 DNA reads TGTGCCAGCAGCTTAGGAGGATCGGAGGAAGAGACCCAGTACTTC. This codes for CASSLGGSEEETQYF.